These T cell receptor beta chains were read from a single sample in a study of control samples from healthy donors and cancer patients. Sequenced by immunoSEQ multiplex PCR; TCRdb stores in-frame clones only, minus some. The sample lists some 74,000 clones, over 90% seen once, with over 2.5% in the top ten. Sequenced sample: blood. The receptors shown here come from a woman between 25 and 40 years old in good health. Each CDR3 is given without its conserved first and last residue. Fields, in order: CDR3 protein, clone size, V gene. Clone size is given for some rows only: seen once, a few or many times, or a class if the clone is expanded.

CDR3aa: ATSEPGGAQPQH
abundance: .
v_gene: TRBV24-1

CDR3aa: AWSLRRGLGQPQH
abundance: .
v_gene: TRBV30

CDR3aa: ASSFEGNQPQH
abundance: once
v_gene: TRBV7-9

CDR3aa: SVEGGENYGYT
abundance: .
v_gene: TRBV29-1

CDR3aa: ASSESPSETQY
abundance: .
v_gene: TRBV10-1

CDR3aa: ASSLEVEGTEAF
abundance: .
v_gene: TRBV7-8

CDR3aa: AGQGALGTEAF
abundance: .
v_gene: TRBV10-3

CDR3aa: ASSLQGWADTQY
abundance: .
v_gene: TRBV5-6

CDR3aa: SVEAAYEQY
abundance: .
v_gene: TRBV29-1

CDR3aa: ASSYFDRADTQY
abundance: .
v_gene: TRBV6-5

CDR3aa: ASSLGESGEKLF
abundance: .
v_gene: TRBV5-1

CDR3aa: ASSQTGVNSGNTIY
abundance: .
v_gene: TRBV3-1/TRBV3-2

CDR3aa: ASSLLGGGETQY
abundance: .
v_gene: TRBV7-3

CDR3aa: ASSSGVGTEAF
abundance: .
v_gene: TRBV27

CDR3aa: ASSFSTADAVDYT
abundance: .
v_gene: TRBV5-1

CDR3aa: ASSLISKNSYNSPLH
abundance: few
v_gene: TRBV5-8

CDR3aa: ASSYGNYAGGFTEAF
abundance: .
v_gene: TRBV6-2/TRBV6-3

CDR3aa: ASSPIRAGKSDTQY
abundance: .
v_gene: TRBV5-4

CDR3aa: ASSESGLGEKLF
abundance: .
v_gene: TRBV9

CDR3aa: ASSYNRGGEIVEQF
abundance: .
v_gene: TRBV19

CDR3aa: ASSQADTQY
abundance: .
v_gene: TRBV3-1/TRBV3-2

CDR3aa: ASSYPGQEVYGYT
abundance: .
v_gene: TRBV6-5

CDR3aa: SASDTSGGMDEQY
abundance: .
v_gene: TRBV20-1

CDR3aa: ASSDGAGATDTQY
abundance: few
v_gene: TRBV6-4